The text below deals with one TCR beta chain. Its cognate antigen is unknown. The sample originates from a study of CD8+ T cells in alopecia areata. Overall study context: For the treated group, dosing was oral tofacitinib at 5 to 10 mg twice daily. Study observations and caveats: Higher clonality and more expanded CD8+ clones appeared in lesional than normal scalp. Scalp sequencing also captures normal skin's resident alphabeta T cells.

Peripheral blood samples and lesional scalp punch biopsies were obtained from alopecia areata patients. Germline V gene data show CDR1 as SQVTM and CDR2 as ANQGSEA. V shed 1 base and J 5 bases; nucleotides not matched to a gene: 8. The CDR3 has 17 amino acids. Once RNA had been extracted, it was reverse transcribed into cDNA to act as the sequencing template. Using immunoSEQ multiplex PCR, the repertoire was profiled, and TCRdb retains in-frame clones only, with some absent. The sample holds approximately 12,000 clones, 60% seen once. This TCR came from a human donor with alopecia areata. The chain combines TRBV29-1 with TRBJ2-1, with 13 positions matching TRBD2. Sequencing was performed on skin. DNA of the CDR3: TGCAGCGTTGAAGGACTAGGTGGGACTAGCGGGGACAATGAGCAGTTCTTC. This gives the protein CSVEGLGGTSGDNEQFF.